This TCR beta chain originates from a study of shared T cell receptors in the human thymus. The CDR3 consists of 16 residues. The trim removed 1 base at V and 7 bases at J, leaving 10 bases unmatched. Germline CDR1 GTSNPN, CDR2 SVGIG (reference sequence). Only in-frame clones appear in the TCRdb table, and some are missing; sequencing was by immunoSEQ multiplex PCR. The sample gives hundreds of thousands of clones, roughly 86% of which show up once; 0.0094% is in the top ten. This sample also belongs to another study, concerning human thymus T cells.

The clonotype comes from a boy under three years old with a congenital heart defect. The V call is TRBV30, the J call TRBJ1-6, with 7 bases identical to TRBD1. The specimen sequenced was thymocytes. CDR3 bases: TGTGCCTGGAGTGGTCCCACCGGGACAGCCAATTCACCCCTCCACTTT. Protein: CAWSGPTGTANSPLHF. Filled out from reference TRBV30 and TRBJ1-6, the complete variable domain reads SQTIHQWPATLVQPVGSPLSLECTVEGTSNPNLYWYRQAAGRGLQLLFYSVGIGQISSEVPQNLSASRPQDRQFILSSKKLLLSDSGFYLCAWSGPTGTANSPLHFGNGTRLTVT.